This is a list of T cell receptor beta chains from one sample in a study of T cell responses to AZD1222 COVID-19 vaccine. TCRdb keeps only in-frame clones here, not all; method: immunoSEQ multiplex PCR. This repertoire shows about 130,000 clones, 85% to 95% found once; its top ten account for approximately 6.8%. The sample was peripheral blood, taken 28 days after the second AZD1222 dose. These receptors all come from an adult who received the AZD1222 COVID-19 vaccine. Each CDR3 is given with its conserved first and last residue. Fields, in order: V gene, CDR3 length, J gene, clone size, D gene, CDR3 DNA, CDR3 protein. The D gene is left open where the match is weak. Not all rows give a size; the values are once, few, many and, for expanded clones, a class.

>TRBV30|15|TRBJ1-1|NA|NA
TGTGCCTGGAGTGTACGGGGACCGGCGAACACTGAAGCTTTCTTT
CAWSVRGPANTEAFF
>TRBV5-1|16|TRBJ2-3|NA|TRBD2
TGCGCCAGCAGCTTGACCCCTAGCGGGGGAACAGATACGCAGTATTTT
CASSLTPSGGTDTQYF
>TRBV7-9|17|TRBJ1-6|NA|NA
TGTGCCAGCAGCCACGCTCCGGGGGGACCTGGCCATTCACCCCTCCACTTT
CASSHAPGGPGHSPLHF
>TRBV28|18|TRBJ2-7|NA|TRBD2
TGTGCCAGCAGGGGGAACCCGGGACTAGCGGGGGGGCCCTACGAGCAGTACTTC
CASRGNPGLAGGPYEQYF
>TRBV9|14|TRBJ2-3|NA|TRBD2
TGTGCCAGCAGCGATAGCGGGGCCACAGATACGCAGTATTTT
CASSDSGATDTQYF
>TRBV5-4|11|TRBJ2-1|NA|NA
TGTGCCAGCGGGGCTTGGAATGAGCAGTTCTTC
CASGAWNEQFF
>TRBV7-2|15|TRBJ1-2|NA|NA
TGTGCCAGCAGCACCTTCCCCAGCCCCGGGCATGGCTACACCTTC
CASSTFPSPGHGYTF
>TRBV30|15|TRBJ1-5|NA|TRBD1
TGTGCCTGGAGCCGGGACAGGTATAGCAATCAGCCCCAGCATTTT
CAWSRDRYSNQPQHF
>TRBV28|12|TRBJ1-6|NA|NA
TGTGCCAGCAGTGGAAGTGATTCACCCCTCCACTTT
CASSGSDSPLHF
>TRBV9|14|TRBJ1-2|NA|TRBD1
TGTGCCAGCAGCGCCGCTAGAACAGGGGATGGCTACACCTTC
CASSAARTGDGYTF
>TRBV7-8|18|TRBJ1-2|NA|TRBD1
TGTGCCAGCAGCCCCAGGGCCCCCAGACAGGGAGGACTCTATGGCTACACCTTC
CASSPRAPRQGGLYGYTF
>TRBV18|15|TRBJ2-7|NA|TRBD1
TGTGCCAGCTCACCTATCTCCGGGACAGGGGTCGAGCAGTACTTC
CASSPISGTGVEQYF
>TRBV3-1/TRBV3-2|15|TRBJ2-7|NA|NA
TGTGCCAGCAGCCAAGAGGGAACAGGGTTCCGTCTGCAGTACTTC
CASSQEGTGFRLQYF
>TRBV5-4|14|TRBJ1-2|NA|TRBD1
TGTGCCAGCAGCTTGGCCGGGACAGGATATGGAAACACCTTC
CASSLAGTGYGNTF
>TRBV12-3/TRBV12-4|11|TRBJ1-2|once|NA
TGTGCCAGCAGCCGGGGACGTGGCTACACCTTC
CASSRGRGYTF
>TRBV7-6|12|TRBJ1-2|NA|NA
TGTGCCAGCAGCCAGTGGGGGTTTGGCTACACCTTC
CASSQWGFGYTF
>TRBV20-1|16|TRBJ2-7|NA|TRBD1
TGCAGTGCTAGTTCTTGGGCCGGGACAGCCAACTACGAGCAGTACTTC
CSASSWAGTANYEQYF
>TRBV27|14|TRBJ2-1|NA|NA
TGTGCCAGCAGTTTATACGGCGGCTACAATGAGCAGTTCTTC
CASSLYGGYNEQFF
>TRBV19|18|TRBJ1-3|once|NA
TGTGCCAGTAGTCCCCGGACAGCGCACCTTTCTCTGGGGGCCACCATATATTTT
CASSPRTAHLSLGATIYF
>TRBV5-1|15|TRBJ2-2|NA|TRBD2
TGCGCCAGCAGCTTGGTAGCGGGTGATACCGGGGAGCTGTTTTTT
CASSLVAGDTGELFF
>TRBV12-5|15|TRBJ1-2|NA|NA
TGTGCTAGTGGTTTGGTACTCCGACGCTCATCTGGCTACACCTTC
CASGLVLRRSSGYTF
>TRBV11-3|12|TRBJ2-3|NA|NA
TGTGCCAGCAGCTTAGTAGGAGATACGCAGTATTTT
CASSLVGDTQYF
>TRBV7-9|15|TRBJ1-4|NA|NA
TGTGCCAGCAGCTATCGTGGTGGGTTTGGTGAAAAACTGTTTTTT
CASSYRGGFGEKLFF
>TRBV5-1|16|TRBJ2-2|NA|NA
TGCGCCAGCAGCGTTATCGGCAGGGTAAACACCGGGGAGCTGTTTTTT
CASSVIGRVNTGELFF
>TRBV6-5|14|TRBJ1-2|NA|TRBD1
TGTGCCAGCAGGGGACAGGGGACGGACTATGGCTACACCTTC
CASRGQGTDYGYTF
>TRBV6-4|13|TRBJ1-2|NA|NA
TGTGCCAGCCGACCCAGTCCATTCGGTGGCTACACCTTC
CASRPSPFGGYTF
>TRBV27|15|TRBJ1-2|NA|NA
TGTGCCAGCAGTTTAAGTGGGGGGCCTGGCTATGGCTACACCTTC
CASSLSGGPGYGYTF
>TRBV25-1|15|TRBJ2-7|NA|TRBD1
TGTGCCAGCAGTGAACCCAGACAGGGGAGGCAGGAGCAGTACTTC
CASSEPRQGRQEQYF
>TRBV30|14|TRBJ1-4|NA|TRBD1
TGTGCCTGGAGTGTACAGGGGGTACGTGAAAAACTGTTTTTT
CAWSVQGVREKLFF
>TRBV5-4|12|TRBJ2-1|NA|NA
TGTGCCAGCAGCTGGACGGAGACTGAGCAGTTCTTC
CASSWTETEQFF
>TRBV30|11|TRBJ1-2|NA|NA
TGTGCCTGGAGTGGAAATTATGGCTACACCTTC
CAWSGNYGYTF
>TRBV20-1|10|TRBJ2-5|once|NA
TGCAGTGCTAGCGTGAAGACCCAGTACTTC
CSASVKTQYF
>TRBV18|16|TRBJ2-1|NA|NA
TGTGCCAGCTCACTAAACCGGGGGAGGACGGGCGATGAGCAGTTCTTC
CASSLNRGRTGDEQFF
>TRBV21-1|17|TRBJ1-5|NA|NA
TGTGCCAGCAACGCGACGGACGGTTTGACGAGCAATCAGCCCCAGCATTTT
CASNATDGLTSNQPQHF
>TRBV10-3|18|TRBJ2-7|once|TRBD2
TGTGCCATCAGTTCCCCTTTGATAGCGGGGGACTGGGGCCACGAGCAGTACTTC
CAISSPLIAGDWGHEQYF
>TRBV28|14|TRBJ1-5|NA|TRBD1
TGTGCCAGCAGCCAGGGGGCGGGCAATCAGCCCCAGCATTTT
CASSQGAGNQPQHF
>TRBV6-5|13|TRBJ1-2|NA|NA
TGTGCCAGCAGTTACGGCAGGGCCTATGGCTACACCTTC
CASSYGRAYGYTF
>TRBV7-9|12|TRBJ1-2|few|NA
TGTGCCATCCCCAGGGATCTCTATGGCTACACCTTC
CAIPRDLYGYTF
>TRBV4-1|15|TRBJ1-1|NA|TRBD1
TGCGCCAGCAGCCAAGCTTACAGGGGGAGATCCGAAGCTTTCTTT
CASSQAYRGRSEAFF